A selection of T cell receptor beta chains follows, all from one sample in a study of blood T cell repertoires in COVID-19. The data were produced by immunoSEQ multiplex PCR, yet TCRdb's version contains in-frame clones alone and is incomplete. Altogether some 22,000 clones are present, approximately 94% being singletons, with the ten largest covering less than 4.5%. The sample taken for sequencing was peripheral blood. These receptors were taken from a woman aged 50 to 60 with active COVID-19. The CDR3 runs from the conserved cysteine through the conserved F or W. A D gene is named only where the DNA matches it firmly. The size field is filled for only some rows; it gives once, few, many or a size class.

cdr3_length	j_call	clone_size	v_call	d_call	cdr3_nt	cdr3_aa
18	TRBJ2-4	-	TRBV7-9	TRBD1	TGTGCCAGCAGCCTCTCAAAACGGGCCAGGGGGCCCAAAAACATTCAGTACTTC	CASSLSKRARGPKNIQYF
15	TRBJ2-1	-	TRBV5-1	-	TGCGCCAGCGGTCCCCAGCCCGGGACTTTTAATGAGCAGTTCTTC	CASGPQPGTFNEQFF
14	TRBJ2-5	few	TRBV7-9	-	TGTGCCAGCAGTGGGGAGCGGGACCAAGAGACCCAGTACTTC	CASSGERDQETQYF
18	TRBJ1-4	-	TRBV4-2	TRBD1	TGTGCCAGCAGCCAAGGGGTAGGGGGGACAGCAACTAATGAAAAACTGTTTTTT	CASSQGVGGTATNEKLFF
11	TRBJ2-1	-	TRBV2	-	TGTGCCAGCAGCCTCTACAATGAGCAGTTCTTC	CASSLYNEQFF
12	TRBJ1-2	-	TRBV6-5	-	TGTGCCAGCACTCAAGGGGCTCCTGGCTACACCTTC	CASTQGAPGYTF
14	TRBJ1-1	-	TRBV11-2	-	TGTGCCAGCAGCTTAGGAACAGCCAACACTGAAGCTTTCTTT	CASSLGTANTEAFF
14	TRBJ2-5	-	TRBV6-5	TRBD1	TGTGCCAGCAGCTGGACAGGGGCGGTGGAGACCCAGTACTTC	CASSWTGAVETQYF
16	TRBJ2-3	-	TRBV6-1	TRBD1	TGTGCCAGCAGTGACCCCGGGACAGGGTATTCAGATACGCAGTATTTT	CASSDPGTGYSDTQYF
16	TRBJ2-3	-	TRBV11-2	TRBD2	TGTGCCAGCAGCTTACGGACTAGCGGGGTCACAGATACGCAGTATTTT	CASSLRTSGVTDTQYF
15	TRBJ2-7	once	TRBV11-2	TRBD1	TGTGCCAGCAGCATCCTCAGGGGGCCGGGTTACGAGCAGTACTTC	CASSILRGPGYEQYF
13	TRBJ2-1	-	TRBV2	TRBD2	TGTGCCAGCGGGGGAGGGGTATACGGTGAGCAGTTCTTC	CASGGGVYGEQFF
16	TRBJ2-5	-	TRBV24-1	TRBD1	TGTGCCACCAGTGACAGGGGGACGGGGTACCAAGAGACCCAGTACTTC	CATSDRGTGYQETQYF
13	TRBJ1-1	-	TRBV18	-	TGTGCCAGCTCACACGGGGAGAACACTGAAGCTTTCTTT	CASSHGENTEAFF
17	TRBJ2-3	-	TRBV24-1	TRBD1	TGTGCCACCAGTCCACCATCGGGGACAGGGGGCTCAGATACGCAGTATTTT	CATSPPSGTGGSDTQYF
16	TRBJ2-1	-	TRBV9	-	TGTGCCAGCAGCCCCGGGACACCGGACGCCTACAATGAGCAGTTCTTC	CASSPGTPDAYNEQFF
12	TRBJ1-1	-	TRBV28	-	TGTGCCAGCATCCTATTTCCCAATGAAGCTTTCTTT	CASILFPNEAFF
14	TRBJ2-2	-	TRBV7-3	-	TGTGCCAGCAGCAACAGGGAAAGGGCCGGGGAGCTGTTTTTT	CASSNRERAGELFF
13	TRBJ1-5	-	TRBV7-2	-	TGTGCCAGCAGCCCGCTAGGAAATCAGCCCCAGCATTTT	CASSPLGNQPQHF
13	TRBJ1-2	few	TRBV14	-	TGTGCCAGCAGCCCGCCGGGGGTCTATGGCTACACCTTC	CASSPPGVYGYTF
14	TRBJ2-7	-	TRBV27	-	TGTGCCAGCAAAGTTGAAGAGCGAGTCTACGAGCAGTACTTC	CASKVEERVYEQYF
15	TRBJ2-7	-	TRBV18	TRBD1	TGTGCCAGCTCACCCCCCGGGACAGGGCCCTACGAGCAGTACTTC	CASSPPGTGPYEQYF
14	TRBJ2-7	once	TRBV3-1/TRBV3-2	-	TGTGCCAGCAGCCAGACGGGATGGACCTACGAGCAGTACTTC	CASSQTGWTYEQYF
13	TRBJ1-2	few	TRBV28	TRBD1	TGTGCCAGCAGTGACAGGGCCAACTATGGCTACACCTTC	CASSDRANYGYTF
15	TRBJ2-7	-	TRBV5-1	-	TGCGCCAGCAGCTCCTCCGGGACTTATTCCTACGAGCAGTACTTC	CASSSSGTYSYEQYF
14	TRBJ2-3	-	TRBV7-3	TRBD1	TGTGCCAGCAGCCGACAGGGAGGCACAGATACGCAGTATTTT	CASSRQGGTDTQYF
18	TRBJ1-5	-	TRBV7-2	-	TGTGCCAGCAGCTTAGTGGGGGCTCCCTCCTTTAGCAATCAGCCCCAGCATTTT	CASSLVGAPSFSNQPQHF
15	TRBJ1-5	-	TRBV2	TRBD1	TGTGCCAGCAGGAACGGACAGGGAAGCAATCAGCCCCAGCATTTT	CASRNGQGSNQPQHF
16	TRBJ1-5	-	TRBV27	-	TGTGCCAGCAGTCCCCGTAGGGGAATAAGCAATCAGCCCCAGCATTTT	CASSPRRGISNQPQHF
15	TRBJ2-7	-	TRBV18	-	TGTGCCAGCTCAATCACGGGGGGCGCAGACAACGAGCAGTACTTC	CASSITGGADNEQYF
13	TRBJ1-6	-	TRBV19	TRBD1	TGTGCCAGTTCCGGGACAGGGGAGTCACCCCTCCACTTT	CASSGTGESPLHF
14	TRBJ1-5	-	TRBV19	TRBD1	TGTGCCAGTAGTCTTAGGACAGGGGCTCAGCCCCAGCATTTT	CASSLRTGAQPQHF
13	TRBJ2-5	-	TRBV27	-	TGTGCCAGCAGGGGGGACACACAAGAGACCCAGTACTTC	CASRGDTQETQYF
13	TRBJ2-1	-	TRBV7-3	-	TGTGCCAGCAGCCTGGGGAGAAACAATGAGCAGTTCTTC	CASSLGRNNEQFF
11	TRBJ2-3	-	TRBV28	-	TGTGCCAGCGCAGGGTCAGATACGCAGTATTTT	CASAGSDTQYF
16	TRBJ2-6	-	TRBV6-6	TRBD2	TGTGCCAGCAGTTACTCAGCGGGGGCTGGGGCCAACGTCCTGACTTTC	CASSYSAGAGANVLTF
14	TRBJ1-3	-	TRBV29-1	TRBD1	TGCAGCGTGGGGACAGCAGTCTCTGGAAACACCATATATTTT	CSVGTAVSGNTIYF
15	TRBJ1-1	-	TRBV9	-	TGTGCCAGCAGCGTAGGGGGAGGGGGGAACACTGAAGCTTTCTTT	CASSVGGGGNTEAFF
15	TRBJ2-5	-	TRBV11-2	-	TGTGCCAGCAGCTTAGATCCGGCTGTTGCGGGGACCCAGTACTTC	CASSLDPAVAGTQYF
16	TRBJ1-5	-	TRBV19	-	TGTGCCAGTAGTATTAGTCCTTGGGGGGGCAATCAGCCCCAGCATTTT	CASSISPWGGNQPQHF
11	TRBJ2-4	-	TRBV6-1	-	TGTGCCAGCAGTGAAGTAGGGGGTCAGTACTTC	CASSEVGGQYF
17	TRBJ2-1	-	TRBV11-3	TRBD2	TGTGCCAGCAGCTTAGCGGTGGCGGGAGGACCCTACAATGAGCAGTTCTTC	CASSLAVAGGPYNEQFF
14	TRBJ2-7	-	TRBV27	-	TGTGCCAGCCGGATGGGGGGGCCCTTCTACGAGCAGTACTTC	CASRMGGPFYEQYF
12	TRBJ1-4	-	TRBV28	-	TGTGCCAGCAGTCCCCAGGGCGGAAAACTGTTTTTT	CASSPQGGKLFF
18	TRBJ2-1	once	TRBV6-1	TRBD2	TGTGCCAGCAGTGTGGTAACCGGGACTAGCGGGTCCTCTAATGAGCAGTTCTTC	CASSVVTGTSGSSNEQFF
16	TRBJ1-2	-	TRBV19	-	TGTGCCAGTAGTCCAGCTTCCCAGGGAACAAACTATGGCTACACCTTC	CASSPASQGTNYGYTF
15	TRBJ1-4	-	TRBV6-5	-	TGTGCCAGCAGCCGCGCAGAAGGACTTAATGAAAAACTGTTTTTT	CASSRAEGLNEKLFF
12	TRBJ2-2	few	TRBV7-2	-	TGTGCCAGCAGCTTGGGCCCCGGGGAGCTGTTTTTT	CASSLGPGELFF
14	TRBJ2-3	-	TRBV28	TRBD2	TGTGCCAGCAGCCCGGGGGGGGATTGGGGTACGCAGTATTTT	CASSPGGDWGTQYF
14	TRBJ2-7	-	TRBV6-5	TRBD2	TGTGCCAGCAGCCCGACTAGCGGGAGCTACGAGCAGTACTTC	CASSPTSGSYEQYF
13	TRBJ1-2	-	TRBV18	TRBD1	TGTGCCAGCTCACCGGACAGGGATTATGGCTACACCTTC	CASSPDRDYGYTF
14	TRBJ2-3	-	TRBV2	-	TGTGCCAGTACAGGGTTTTCTAGCACAGATACGCAGTATTTT	CASTGFSSTDTQYF
16	TRBJ2-7	-	TRBV6-5	-	TGTGCCAGCAGTTACTCGGCGGCTAAGAGCTCCTACGAGCAGTACTTC	CASSYSAAKSSYEQYF
12	TRBJ2-2	once	TRBV24-1	-	TGTGCCACCAGAGGAGTCGCCGGGGAGCTGTTTTTT	CATRGVAGELFF
12	TRBJ2-7	-	TRBV29-1	-	TGCACCCCGAACCGGGAGAGCTACGAGCAGTACTTC	CTPNRESYEQYF
15	TRBJ2-3	-	TRBV5-1	TRBD2	TGCGCCAGCAGCTTGGGCGGGAGGGCTCCCGATACGCAGTATTTT	CASSLGGRAPDTQYF
16	TRBJ2-3	once	TRBV28	TRBD2	TGTGCCAGCAGATCCGCCGCGGGACTAGCTGAGAATACGCAGTATTTT	CASRSAAGLAENTQYF
12	TRBJ1-1	-	TRBV29-1	TRBD1	TGCAGCGTCGGGACAGACCTAACTGAAGCTTTCTTT	CSVGTDLTEAFF
15	TRBJ2-1	once	TRBV3-1/TRBV3-2	-	TGTGCCAGCAGCCAGGACAGTAGCTCCTACAATGAGCAGTTCTTC	CASSQDSSSYNEQFF
14	TRBJ2-7	-	TRBV4-2	-	TGTGCCAGCAGCCAAGATCAGGGTATCGGCGAGCAGTACTTC	CASSQDQGIGEQYF